These T cell receptor beta chains were read from a single sample in a study of T-cell memory formation after mild COVID-19. Via MiXCR, TCRdb re-called the 5' RACE reads, giving one row per CDR3 protein. Of a few hundred thousand distinct CDR3 sequences detected, 10% to 13% appear once; the ten largest clones hold less than 4%. The specimen was PBMCs or a T cell subset sorted from them (not recorded which). The receptors here all came from a young man who had mild COVID-19 (a few samples of this study predate the infection). Cell type and time point are not known. Each CDR3 is given with its conserved first and last residue. D genes are given only for firm matches. Size is stated for part of the rows, as once, few or many counts, or as a class when the clone is expanded.

-	TRBV7-2	-	TRBJ2-7	TGTGCCAGCAGCCTACTCCAGGGGATCACTTACGAGCAGTACTTC	CASSLLQGITYEQYF
-	TRBV9	-	TRBJ1-5	TGTGCCAGCAGCGCGACAGCGCTCCTTGTGCCCCAGCATTTT	CASSATALLVPQHF
-	TRBV29-1	-	TRBJ2-7	TGCAGCGCCGGGTCTCGGGGGTTAAGTGACGAGCAGTACTTC	CSAGSRGLSDEQYF
few	TRBV12-3/TRBV12-4	TRBD1	TRBJ1-1	TGTGCCACATCCGGGACAGGGGGAATCAACACTGAAGCTTTCTTT	CATSGTGGINTEAFF
many	TRBV5-1	-	TRBJ2-5	TGCGCCAGCAGCCGGGACGACCAAGAGACCCAGTACTTC	CASSRDDQETQYF
many	TRBV5-1	TRBD1	TRBJ2-7	TGCGCCAGCAGCTCGACTCCGGGACAGCCTGACCAGCAGTACTTC	CASSSTPGQPDQQYF
few	TRBV6-6	-	TRBJ1-1	TGTGCCAGCAGTTACGTAAGGGTCCCCACTGAAGCTTTCTTT	CASSYVRVPTEAFF
few	TRBV5-5	-	TRBJ1-2	TGTGCCAGCAGCCGACTTCAATGGGTCTCTGGCTACACCTTC	CASSRLQWVSGYTF
many	TRBV7-2	TRBD2	TRBJ2-1	TGTGCCAGCAGCTCCCTGGCGGGGGGGTACAATGAGCAGTTCTTC	CASSSLAGGYNEQFF
few	TRBV7-8	TRBD1	TRBJ2-5	TGTGCCAGCAGCTTCTCCCCGACAGGGGAGACCCAGTACTTC	CASSFSPTGETQYF
-	TRBV5-1	TRBD1	TRBJ2-2	TGCGCCAGCAGCTTGGGGTCACAGGGGGCGGCCACCGGGGAGCTGTTTTTT	CASSLGSQGAATGELFF
few	TRBV11-2	TRBD2	TRBJ2-5	TGTGCCAGCAGCCTAACCAGCGGGGGGGTCGGGGAGACCCAGTACTTC	CASSLTSGGVGETQYF
-	TRBV27	-	TRBJ1-1	TGTGCCAGCAGCAAAATGGGGGGTGAAGCTTTCTTT	CASSKMGGEAFF
-	TRBV27	-	TRBJ2-1	TGTGCCAGCAGTTTATCAGAGGGGTCGGATGAGCAGTTCTTC	CASSLSEGSDEQFF
few	TRBV7-3	-	TRBJ2-3	TGTGCCAGCAGCCTTGAAGTCACAGATACGCAGTATTTT	CASSLEVTDTQYF
-	TRBV6-2/TRBV6-3	TRBD2	TRBJ2-1	TGTGCCAGCACCGGGCTAGCGGGACCCAATGAGCAGTTCTTC	CASTGLAGPNEQFF
few	TRBV6-2/TRBV6-3	-	TRBJ1-5	TGTGCCACCAACCCGGACGGCAATCAGCCCCAGCATTTT	CATNPDGNQPQHF
-	TRBV6-4	TRBD2	TRBJ2-1	TGTGCCAGCGGTTGGGAGGGTGAGCAGTTCTTC	CASGWEGEQFF
few	TRBV9	-	TRBJ2-1	TGTGCCAGCAGCGTCCAGGGGTGGGAGAATGAGCAGTTCTTC	CASSVQGWENEQFF
few	TRBV5-1	-	TRBJ2-7	TGCGCCAGCAGCGCGCAGGCAACCTACGAGCAGTACTTC	CASSAQATYEQYF
-	TRBV20-1	-	TRBJ1-5	TGCAGTGCTAGAAGCTTTGGATCCCATCAGCCCCAGCATTTT	CSARSFGSHQPQHF
few	TRBV20-1	-	TRBJ2-1	TGCAGTGCTAGAGATAACAGGGTCAATGAGCAGTTCTTC	CSARDNRVNEQFF
many	TRBV12-3/TRBV12-4	TRBD1	TRBJ2-2	TGTGCCAGCAGCACGACAGGGGCTGCCACCGGGGAGCTGTTTTTT	CASSTTGAATGELFF
few	TRBV5-6	-	TRBJ2-2	TGTGCCAGCAGCTTGGGTCCGGGGGCGAACACCGGGGAGCTGTTTTTT	CASSLGPGANTGELFF
few	TRBV6-6	-	TRBJ1-2	TGTGCCAGCAGTTGGGGCCCCCCAGCTTATGGCTACACCTTC	CASSWGPPAYGYTF
-	TRBV5-6	-	TRBJ2-4	TGTGCCAGCAGCTGGTCTGAGGGTTTGAACATTCAGTACTTC	CASSWSEGLNIQYF
few	TRBV7-2	-	TRBJ1-4	TGTGCCAGCAGCTCTAACCCCCAGAGTAATGAAAAACTGTTTTTT	CASSSNPQSNEKLFF
-	TRBV7-9	-	TRBJ1-1	TGTGCCAGCAGCTTAAATGGTCGGGGGCCAGAAGCTTTCTTT	CASSLNGRGPEAFF
-	TRBV7-6	TRBD2	TRBJ2-2	TGTGCCAGCAGCTCCGCTAGCGGGGGGAACACCGGGGAGCTGTTTTTT	CASSSASGGNTGELFF
once	TRBV3-1	-	TRBJ2-1	TGTGCCAGCAGCCAAGCTGGGGGTGTTGAGTTCTTC	CASSQAGGVEFF
-	TRBV29-1	-	TRBJ2-3	TGCAGCGTTGAAAGGACAGCTGGCACAGATACGCAGTATTTT	CSVERTAGTDTQYF
many	TRBV24-1	-	TRBJ2-2	TGTGCCACCAGGCGCACCGGGGAGCTGTTTTTT	CATRRTGELFF
-	TRBV6-1	TRBD1	TRBJ1-2	TGTGCCAGCAGTGTCTTACAGGGGGCCCATGGCTACACCTTC	CASSVLQGAHGYTF
-	TRBV7-2	-	TRBJ2-5	TGTGCCAGCAGCTTAGCGGCAGGGCGGGAGACCCAGTACTTC	CASSLAAGRETQYF
-	TRBV4-2	TRBD1	TRBJ2-7	TGTGCCAGCAGCCAAGATATGGTTCAACGAGGGACAGGGCCCTACGAGCAGTACTTC	CASSQDMVQRGTGPYEQYF